This section outlines one T cell receptor beta chain sequence together with its context. Its antigen is not identified. Germline values: CDR1 LGHDT, CDR2 YNNKEL (reference sequence). Germline trimming cut 4 bases from V and 4 bases from J; bases unmatched to any gene: 9. The CDR3 extends over 16 amino acids. Produced via immunoSEQ multiplex PCR; TCRdb's table is partial and in-frame only. Seen here are tens of thousands of clones, roughly 88% observed once, and the top ten hold roughly 3.2%. The data originate from a study of T cell responses to AZD1222 COVID-19 vaccine. Study-wide results and caveats: Within unmutated variant regions lay the reported targets of nearly half of spike-specific TCRs. Donors, mostly white British, included more females; clonal diversity was possibly underestimated.

This specimen was peripheral blood, taken 28 days after the second AZD1222 dose. The TCR sequence derives from an adult who received the AZD1222 COVID-19 vaccine. V usage is TRBV3-1 (or the pseudogene TRBV3-2) and J usage is TRBJ2-7, with TRBD1 identical over 11 bases. CDR3 nucleotides: TGTGCCAGCAGCCCTCACGGACAGGGGGCGTTATACGAGCAGTACTTC. Translation gives CASSPHGQGALYEQYF.